The 5 T cell receptor beta chains below all came from one sample that was sequenced in a study of T cell responses to AZD1222 COVID-19 vaccine. Profiling relied on immunoSEQ multiplex PCR, and the TCRdb table lists in-frame clones only, not all of them. This sample has 120,000 or so clones, with 86% found just once. The sample consisted of peripheral blood, taken 28 days after the second AZD1222 dose. These receptors were collected from an adult who received the AZD1222 COVID-19 vaccine.

The chain recombines TRBV6-5 with TRBJ2-2, with 9 bases lining up with TRBD2. The V and J ends lost 5 bases and 6 bases, in that order; junction bases with no gene match: 4. Germline-derived CDR1 and CDR2 are MNHEY and SVGAGI. The length of the CDR3 is 14 residues. CDR3 nucleotide sequence: TGTGCCAGCAGTACGGGACTAGCAGCCGGGGAGCTGTTTTTT. Its translation is CASSTGLAAGELFF.

This clone occurred once. The rearrangement links TRBV18 to TRBJ2-2; D unclear. Per germline, CDR1 KGHSH and CDR2 LQKENI. The CDR3 contains 16 residues. Trimming removed 2 bases at V and 0 bases at J, with 10 bases between. CDR3 sequence (DNA): TGTGCCAGCTCACCATATCAGGTTTCGAACACCGGGGAGCTGTTTTTT. Translated, it gives CASSPYQVSNTGELFF.

This chain connects TRBV6-4 to TRBJ1-5; unclear D gene. V was trimmed by 5 bases and J by 2 bases, leaving 13 bases between them. The CDR3 contains 15 residues. Germline V gene sequence: CDR1 MRHNA, CDR2 SNTAGT. CDR3 region: CASSPSILGNQPQHF. CDR3 in DNA: TGTGCCAGCAGTCCATCGATCCTCGGCAATCAGCCCCAGCATTTT.

V and J are TRBV5-8 and TRBJ2-1; 9 bases align to TRBD2. CDR3 size: 15 residues. In germline, CDR1 is SGHTS, CDR2 YDEGEE. V shed 4 bases and J 2 bases; nucleotides not matched to a gene: 4. In DNA, the CDR3 is TGTGCCAGCAGCGCGGGACTAGCTACCTACAATGAGCAGTTCTTC. Translation gives CASSAGLATYNEQFF.

This clone was counted a single time. V gene TRBV24-1 combines with J gene TRBJ2-3, with TRBD2 as a possible D gene (6 bases). The CDR3 contains 18 residues. V dropped 2 bases and J dropped 1 base, with 18 bases sitting between them. Germline V gene data show CDR1 as KGHDR and CDR2 as SFDVKD. DNA for the CDR3: TGTGCCACCAGTGATTACCCTATCCAACCGGGGGGCACAGATACGCAGTATTTT. This sequence encodes CATSDYPIQPGGTDTQYF.